Presented here are 27 T cell receptor beta chains from one specimen sequenced in a study of graft-versus-host responses after intestinal transplantation. Assay: immunoSEQ multiplex PCR; the TCRdb copy retains only in-frame clones and omits some. Of approximately 23,000 clones in the sample, around 43% were seen once. Investigators plated 200,000 CFSE-labeled responder cells together with 200,000 irradiated stimulator cells labeled with violet dye. The sequencing here drew on alloreactive CD8+ T cells from a mixed lymphocyte reaction culture, taken before transplantation. This sample's subset: CFSE-low proliferating T cells sorted from roughly six-day pre-transplant mixed lymphocyte reaction (GvH or HvG direction). Source of these receptors: a human patient who was an organ donor for intestinal transplantation.

The rearrangement uses TRBV4-1 and TRBJ2-4; D is tentatively TRBD1 or TRBD2 (5 bases each). CDR3 length: 15 residues. Trimming removed 2 bases at V and 11 bases at J, with 19 bases between. Germline CDR1 and CDR2: MGHRA and YSYEKL. CDR3 loop: CASSQSPGTALVQYF. DNA for the CDR3: TGCGCCAGCAGCCAATCCCCCGGGACGGCATTGGTTCAGTACTTC.

The chain links TRBV4-1 to TRBJ2-5, with TRBD2 matching over 7 bases. CDR3 length: 15 residues. The germline CDR1 and CDR2 sequences are MGHRA and YSYEKL. With 0 bases clipped from V and 4 bases from J, the junction kept 5 bases outside the gene matches. The CDR3 region has the DNA TGCGCCAGCAGCCAAGATGGGGCTAGCGGAGAGACCCAGTACTTC. Protein: CASSQDGASGETQYF.

The chain has TRBV19 and TRBJ2-5; 12 nucleotides match TRBD2. The DNA end lines up better with TRBJ2-7; the J call may be wrong. This CDR3 contains 17 residues. The germline gives CDR1 LNHDA, CDR2 SQIVND (reference sequence). The CDR3 region is CASSPTLLAGGAYEQYF. The CDR3 region has the DNA TGTGCCAGTAGTCCAACCCTACTAGCGGGAGGCGCCTACGAGCAGTACTTC.

The rearrangement uses TRBV21-1 and TRBJ2-3; TRBD2, the D gene given by the table, was not confirmed from the DNA. TRBV21-1 is a pseudogene segment. CDR3 length: 16 residues. The CDR3 nucleotides are TGTGCCAGCAGCAAAAAAACCGGGACTAGCGCAGATACGCAGTATTTT. As protein: CASSKKTGTSADTQYF.

The chain joins TRBV11-2 to TRBJ2-6; D possibly corresponds to TRBD1 (5 bases). Trimming took 6 bases from V and 0 from J, leaving 15 bases between them. The CDR3 is 17 amino acids. Germline CDR1 is SGHAT and CDR2 is FQNNGV. Written as DNA, the CDR3 is TGTGCCAGCAGTTCGACGACAGACCTCTCTGGGGCCAACGTCCTGACTTTC. It translates to CASSSTTDLSGANVLTF.

Comments on this clone: A read error may explain this, as a much larger clone is one base away. This sequence joins TRBV6-5 and TRBJ1-5; D is possibly TRBD1 (5 bases). The germline V gene encodes CDR1 MNHEY and CDR2 SVGAGI. The CDR3 runs to 13 residues. CDR3 amino acids: CASSQGVAQPQLF. CDR3 DNA sequence: TGTGCCAGCAGTCAGGGTGTGGCTCAGCCCCAGCTTTTT.

The chain is built from TRBV7-4 and TRBJ2-5; 11 nucleotides agree with TRBD2. From germline, CDR1 is SGHVT and CDR2 SQSDAQ. CDR3 length equals 15 residues. V gave up 4 bases and J gave up 0 bases; unmatched junction bases: 1. DNA of the CDR3: TGTGCCAGCAGCTCGGGACTAGCGGACCAAGAGACCCAGTACTTC. Translation: CASSSGLADQETQYF.

V usage is TRBV20-1 and J usage is TRBJ2-1; D unresolved. Germline V CDR1 and CDR2: DFQATT, SNEGSKA (reference sequence). V lost 4 bases, J lost 11 bases, and 9 bases lay in between. The CDR3 is 10 amino acids. The CDR3 bases are TGCAGTGCTATGAGAGAGCAGCAGTTCTTC. Its protein product is CSAMREQQFF.

Here the CDR3 DNA reads TGCGCCAGCAGCCACCCCCGTTCGTCTGGGAACGAGCAGTACTTC. Its protein is CASSHPRSSGNEQYF. This chain uses TRBV4-1 with TRBJ2-7; D uncertain. The V end lost 3 bases, the J end lost 5 bases, and 17 bases lay between the germline ends. From germline, CDR1 is MGHRA and CDR2 YSYEKL. CDR3 length: 15 amino acids.

This clone is categorized as medium-sized. This sequence joins TRBV28 and TRBJ1-5; tentatively, D is TRBD1 (6 bases). Germline CDR1 MDHEN, CDR2 SYDVKM. CDR3 length equals 16 residues. V was pared by 7 bases and J by 0 bases, with 16 bases between. Here the CDR3 DNA reads TGTGCCAGCACGGGGCGACAGGTTGATAGCAATCAGCCCCAGCATTTT. This sequence encodes CASTGRQVDSNQPQHF.

In its sample, this clone was seen a few times. This chain connects TRBV6-5 to TRBJ2-7; no firm D call. Trimming took 4 bases from V and 2 from J, leaving 9 bases between them. Per the germline V gene, CDR1 is MNHEY and CDR2 is SVGAGI. This CDR3 region has 13 residues. The CDR3 bases are TGTGCCAGCAGTTCAGGACCTACCTACGAGCAGTACTTC. It is translated as CASSSGPTYEQYF.

This clone came up a few times. The chain is built from TRBV7-9 and TRBJ2-7; TRBD2 agrees at 12 bases. Germline CDR1 and CDR2: SEHNR and FQNEAQ (reference sequence). The junction had 5 bases not matched to a gene; V was cut back by 1 base and J by 4 bases. CDR3 size: 16 residues. CDR3 nucleotides: TGTGCCAGCAGCTTAGACACTAGCGGGAGGTGGTACGAGCAGTACTTC. It translates to CASSLDTSGRWYEQYF.

The V gene is TRBV6-5, the J gene TRBJ2-1; no reliable D call. CDR3 length equals 14 residues. Trimming pared 2 bases from V and 4 bases from J, leaving 9 bases between. The germline CDR1 and CDR2 sequences are MNHEY and SVGAGI. CDR3 sequence (DNA): TGTGCCAGCAGTTACGCTTATCGATACAATGAGCAGTTCTTC. As protein: CASSYAYRYNEQFF.

The gene calls are TRBV5-1 and TRBJ2-7, with D unresolved. The length of the CDR3 is 11 residues. In germline, CDR1 is SGHRS, CDR2 YFSETQ. Trimming cost V 4 bases and J 4 bases, with 6 bases left between them. The CDR3 sequence: CASSPGYEQYF. For the CDR3, the DNA is TGCGCCAGCAGCCCTGGATACGAGCAGTACTTC. Complete variable domain (other parts from reference TRBV5-1 and TRBJ2-7): KAGVTQTPRYLIKTRGQQVTLSCSPISGHRSVSWYQQTPGQGLQFLFEYFSETQRNKGNFPGRFSGRQFSNSRSEMNVSTLELGDSALYLCASSPGYEQYFGPGTRLTVT.

The genes are TRBV30 and TRBJ2-1, with TRBD2 matching over 10 bases. Germline CDR1 GTSNPN, CDR2 SVGIG (reference sequence). V gave up 2 bases and J gave up 5 bases; unmatched junction bases: 6. The CDR3 loop spans 15 amino acids. In DNA, the CDR3 is TGTGCCTGGAGTCGGGGGACTAGCGCTAACAATGAGCAGTTCTTC. This codes for CAWSRGTSANNEQFF. Looking up the rest from reference TRBV30 and TRBJ2-1 gives the full variable domain: SQTIHQWPATLVQPVGSPLSLECTVEGTSNPNLYWYRQAAGRGLQLLFYSVGIGQISSEVPQNLSASRPQDRQFILSSKKLLLSDSGFYLCAWSRGTSANNEQFFGPGTRLTVL.

In its sample, this clone was seen a few times. This rearrangement joins TRBV5-1 to TRBJ2-5; 11 bases map to TRBD2. This CDR3 has 16 residues. Germline trimming cut 4 bases from V and 2 bases from J; bases unmatched to any gene: 7. CDR1 is SGHRS and CDR2 is YFSETQ in the germline V gene. In nucleotides, the CDR3 is TGCGCCAGCAGCCCGTTGACTAGCGGGAAACAAGAGACCCAGTACTTC. Amino acids: CASSPLTSGKQETQYF.

The chain combines TRBV6-5 with TRBJ2-1, with 13 bases matching TRBD2. CDR1 and CDR2 (germline): MNHEY, SVGAGI. This CDR3 comprises 15 residues. J lost 6 bases, V lost 7 bases, and 6 bases had no gene match. CDR3 DNA: TGTGCCAGCACCGGACTAGCGGGAGATGGCAATGAGCAGTTCTTC. This gives the protein CASTGLAGDGNEQFF.

In this sample, this clone turned up a few times. The genes are TRBV6-5 and TRBJ2-7; 8 nucleotides align to TRBD1. The length of the CDR3 is 16 residues. Germline V CDR1 and CDR2: MNHEY, SVGAGI. J was trimmed by 3 bases and V by 0 bases; bases with no gene match: 7. CDR3 region: CASSYSTGEMVYEQYF. In nucleotides, the CDR3 is TGTGCCAGCAGTTACTCGACAGGGGAAATGGTCTACGAGCAGTACTTC.

This clone was detected only a few times. This CDR3 fails to terminate in the conserved phenylalanine or tryptophan, so it likely reflects a read error. Because the CDR3's place on the DNA is in doubt, the DNA is left out and the CDR3 is given as listed by TCRdb. This chain's CDR3 is CASSLAPSPPI. The V and J genes are TRBV7-4 and TRBJ1-3. The CDR3 totals 11 residues, both ends included. CDR1 is SGHVT, CDR2 SQSDAQ, per germline.

This chain uses TRBV9 with TRBJ1-5; 7 nucleotides align to TRBD1. Per the germline V gene, CDR1 is SGDLS and CDR2 is YYNGEE. CDR3 length: 13 amino acids. V dropped 3 bases and J dropped 9; count of bases not matched to a gene: 6. CDR3 nucleotide sequence: TGTGCCAGCAGCGAGACAGGGAGTCGGCCCCAGCATTTT. This sequence encodes CASSETGSRPQHF.

In its sample, this clone was seen a few times. The chain uses TRBV11-3 and TRBJ2-7; 7 nucleotides align to TRBD1. The CDR3 sequence is 16 residues long. Germline-derived CDR1 and CDR2 are SGHNT and YENEEA. V dropped 1 base and J dropped 0; count of bases not matched to a gene: 6. The CDR3 is CASSLVGQAASYEQYF. CDR3 nucleotides: TGTGCCAGCAGCTTAGTAGGACAGGCAGCCTCCTACGAGCAGTACTTC.

The chain joins TRBV28 to TRBJ2-1; D not certain. The CDR3 consists of 15 residues. Germline V CDR1 and CDR2: MDHEN, SYDVKM. With 6 bases removed from V and 0 bases from J, the gap between germline ends came to 12 bases. The CDR3 DNA follows: TGTGCCAGCAGCCAAATCGAGAGCTCCTACAATGAGCAGTTCTTC. This translates into CASSQIESSYNEQFF. Supplemented by reference TRBV28 and TRBJ2-1, the full variable domain reads DVKVTQSSRYLVKRTGEKVFLECVQDMDHENMFWYRQDPGLGLRLIYFSYDVKMKEKGDIPEGYSVSREKKERFSLILESASTNQTSMYLCASSQIESSYNEQFFGPGTRLTVL.

The J gene is TRBJ2-7, the V gene TRBV6-6; D uncertain. This CDR3 region has 12 residues. V lost 0 bases and J 5 bases, leaving 5 bases between the germline ends. Germline V gene sequence: CDR1 MNHNY, CDR2 SVGAGI (reference sequence). The DNA of the CDR3 is TGTGCCAGCAGTTACTCTGGCCACGAGCAGTACTTC. It encodes CASSYSGHEQYF.

This clone was seen more than once but under ten times. V is TRBV7-8 and J is TRBJ2-1; the D is unclear. This CDR3 is 11 amino acids long. Germline V gene lookup returns CDR1 SGHVS and CDR2 FQNEAQ. The ends were cut back, 0 bases at V and 9 bases at J, with 3 bases in the middle. CDR3 amino acids: CASSLAFEQFF. CDR3 nucleotide sequence: TGTGCCAGCAGCTTAGCTTTTGAGCAGTTCTTC.

The chain carries TRBV12-5 and TRBJ2-3, with 10 bases matching TRBD2. Germline CDR1 LGHNT, CDR2 FRNRAP. The CDR3 loop spans 14 amino acids. V shed 6 bases, J shed 5 bases, and the junction held 5 bases outside the gene matches. This CDR3 is CASGLAGAVDTQYF. The CDR3 DNA follows: TGTGCTAGTGGCCTAGCGGGAGCGGTAGATACGCAGTATTTT.

This clone appeared a few times. The chain is built from TRBV15 and TRBJ2-7; D might be TRBD1 (5 bases). Germline V gene sequence: CDR1 LNHNV, CDR2 YYDKDF (reference sequence). Between the trimmed V and J ends, which lost 4 bases and 3 bases, there was a span of 13 bases. CDR3 length equals 14 residues. DNA for the CDR3: TGTGCCACCAGCAATTCGGCAGGACACTACGAGCAGTACTTC. Its translation: CATSNSAGHYEQYF.

This clone appeared a few times. The genes are TRBV11-3 and TRBJ2-7; 7 bases match TRBD2. There are 15 residues in the CDR3. After removal of 2 bases from V and 4 bases from J, the junction contained 8 bases not matched to a gene. The V gene's germline CDR1 is SGHNT and CDR2 YENEEA. The chain's CDR3 is CASSLTPGTIYEQYF. The DNA of the CDR3 is TGTGCCAGCAGCTTAACCCCCGGGACTATATACGAGCAGTACTTC. Based on the CDR3 plus reference TRBV11-3 and TRBJ2-7, the full variable domain is EAGVVQSPRYKIIEKKQPVAFWCNPISGHNTLYWYLQNLGQGPELLIRYENEEAVDDSQLPKDRFSAERLKGVDSTLKIQPAELGDSAVYLCASSLTPGTIYEQYFGPGTRLTVT.